A single sample is the source of the 30 T cell receptor beta chains below, sequenced in a study of cytomegalovirus exposure and HLA in healthy donors. It was with 60 Vbeta and 13 Jbeta primers that the PCR ran. Sequencing used immunoSEQ multiplex PCR; TCRdb keeps in-frame clones, though not all of them. This sample has 150,000 to 200,000 clones, with roughly 85% found just once. The sample taken for sequencing was PBMCs. Source of these receptors: a man younger than 35 in good health and CMV-seropositive.

CDR3 protein: CASSPGTSGYQETQYF. For the CDR3, the DNA is TGTGCCAGCAGCCCGGGGACTAGCGGGTACCAAGAGACCCAGTACTTC. The rearrangement uses TRBV7-3 and TRBJ2-5; 12 bases are a match to TRBD2. V dropped 5 bases and J dropped 0; count of bases not matched to a gene: 4. Germline V lookup: CDR1 SGHTA, CDR2 FQGTGA. The CDR3 contains 16 residues.

This clone was picked up a small number of times. This chain connects TRBV18 to TRBJ2-4, with unresolved D. This CDR3 has 12 amino acids. Per the germline V gene, CDR1 is KGHSH and CDR2 is LQKENI. V shed 6 bases and J shed 8 bases, with 11 bases lying between them. CDR3 nucleotide sequence: TGTGCCAGCTCTCCTTCTCGGGACATTCAGTACTTC. Translated, it gives CASSPSRDIQYF.

This clone was picked up a small number of times. The chain carries TRBV9 and TRBJ2-7, with TRBD1 matching 9 bases. V lost 2 bases, J lost 6 bases, and 6 bases stayed unmatched. Germline-derived CDR1 and CDR2 are SGDLS and YYNGEE. The CDR3 is made up of 14 amino acids. For the CDR3, the DNA is TGTGCCAGCAGCGTCGGGACAGGGCGAATCGAGCAGTACTTC. Translation: CASSVGTGRIEQYF.

This sequence joins TRBV7-2 and TRBJ2-5; 10 bases fit TRBD2. This CDR3 has 18 residues. With 1 base clipped from V and 8 bases from J, the junction kept 16 bases outside the gene matches. CDR1 and CDR2 from the germline V gene are SGHTA and FQGNSA. CDR3 protein: CASSLEVPSGGWGNTQYF. The DNA for the CDR3 is TGTGCCAGCAGCTTAGAGGTCCCTAGCGGGGGTTGGGGGAATACCCAGTACTTC.

The rearrangement links TRBV10-1 to TRBJ2-7; D may be TRBD2 (5 bases). Trimming took off 0 bases at V and 3 bases at J, with 9 bases between the two ends. Germline CDR1 is WNHNN and CDR2 is SYGVQD (reference sequence). The CDR3 runs 14 residues. The CDR3 reads CASSESGLNYEQYF. DNA for the CDR3: TGCGCCAGCAGTGAGTCCGGACTGAACTACGAGCAGTACTTC.

The chain has TRBV4-1 and TRBJ2-5; 10 bases match TRBD1. Germline CDR1 MGHRA, CDR2 YSYEKL. CDR3 length equals 15 residues. Unmatched junction bases numbered 2, after V lost 1 base and J lost 3 bases. For the CDR3, the DNA is TGCGCCAGCAGCCAAGGGGACAGGGGTAAAGAGACCCAGTACTTC. Translation gives CASSQGDRGKETQYF.

The chain carries TRBV7-2 and TRBJ2-7; D perhaps matches TRBD1 (6 bases). CDR3 length: 16 amino acids. Trimming pared 4 bases from V and 0 bases from J, leaving 16 bases between. Germline CDR1 reads SGHTA; CDR2 reads FQGNSA. The CDR3 region has the DNA TGTGCCAGCAGCTCGGTCATAGGGGGAAGCTCCTACGAGCAGTACTTC. Encoded protein: CASSSVIGGSSYEQYF.

The chain couples TRBV5-1 to TRBJ2-7; 7 nucleotides match TRBD1. Germline V gene data show CDR1 as SGHRS and CDR2 as YFSETQ. After removal of 3 bases from V and 3 bases from J, the junction contained 18 bases not matched to a gene. The CDR3 totals 18 residues. The CDR3 nucleotides are TGCGCCAGCAGCTCCGGGACAGACCCATACCCTAACGGCTACGAGCAGTACTTC. The encoded protein is CASSSGTDPYPNGYEQYF. The whole variable domain, filled in from reference TRBV5-1 and TRBJ2-7, reads KAGVTQTPRYLIKTRGQQVTLSCSPISGHRSVSWYQQTPGQGLQFLFEYFSETQRNKGNFPGRFSGRQFSNSRSEMNVSTLELGDSALYLCASSSGTDPYPNGYEQYFGPGTRLTVT.

V and J are TRBV18 and TRBJ1-3; 9 bases are a match to TRBD1. This CDR3 is built from 16 residues. Germline CDR1 reads KGHSH; CDR2 reads LQKENI. V was clipped by 4 bases and J by 2 bases; unmatched bases: 6. CDR3 in DNA: TGTGCCAGCTCACAAGGGACAGGGAGCGCTGGAAACACCATATATTTT. Translation: CASSQGTGSAGNTIYF.

V gene TRBV10-3 combines with J gene TRBJ2-7, with D possibly matching TRBD1 (6 bases). V lost 10 bases to trimming and J lost 2 bases, with 12 bases between them. Germline CDR1 ENHRY, CDR2 SYGVKD. CDR3 length: 12 residues. DNA for the CDR3: TGTGCCACCCGGACAGAAACCTACGAGCAGTACTTC. This sequence encodes CATRTETYEQYF.

The V gene is TRBV2, the J gene TRBJ1-3; a possible D gene is TRBD1 (6 bases). Germline assignment: CDR1 SNHLY and CDR2 FYNNEI. The length of the CDR3 is 17 residues. V lost 4 bases, J lost 0 bases, and 16 bases lay in between. In DNA, the CDR3 is TGTGCCAGCAGTGTTCGGCGGGGGCTACTCTCTGGAAACACCATATATTTT. Protein: CASSVRRGLLSGNTIYF.

The rearrangement uses TRBV25-1 and TRBJ2-1; a weak D match, TRBD1 (6 bases). The CDR3 totals 15 residues. Germline values: CDR1 MGHDK, CDR2 SYGVNS. Trimming removed 4 bases from V and 4 bases from J, with 14 bases in between. CDR3 in amino acids: CASSVGGAGYNEQFF. The CDR3 DNA is TGTGCCAGCAGTGTTGGGGGCGCGGGTTACAATGAGCAGTTCTTC.

This clone was seen once. This rearrangement joins TRBV6-4 to TRBJ2-3; 8 positions match TRBD1. V was pared by 5 bases and J by 1 base, with 5 bases of the junction left unmatched. CDR3 length: 15 residues. From germline, CDR1 is MRHNA and CDR2 SNTAGT. The CDR3 sequence is CASSQGQGRTDTQYF. The CDR3 DNA reads TGTGCCAGCAGTCAAGGACAGGGCCGCACAGATACGCAGTATTTT.

This chain links TRBV5-1 with TRBJ1-1, with a tentative D call TRBD1 (6 bases). With 4 bases removed from V and 4 bases from J, the gap between germline ends came to 20 bases. Germline V gene lookup returns CDR1 SGHRS and CDR2 YFSETQ. This CDR3 is built from 16 residues. CDR3 sequence (DNA): TGCGCCAGCAGCGTCGGGGGGTTAGGGGGTCTCACTGAAGCTTTCTTT. This encodes CASSVGGLGGLTEAFF.

V gene TRBV7-9 combines with J gene TRBJ2-1; 12 bases line up with TRBD1. The J segment lost 6 bases and the V segment lost 5 bases, leaving 11 bases of the junction unmatched. From germline, CDR1 is SEHNR and CDR2 FQNEAQ (reference sequence). The CDR3 is 17 amino acids. Here the CDR3 reads CASSPPSGDRGPNEQFF. The CDR3 DNA follows: TGTGCCAGCAGCCCCCCTTCCGGGGACAGGGGGCCCAATGAGCAGTTCTTC.

The chain links TRBV5-4 to TRBJ2-2, with 9 bases lining up with TRBD1. The CDR3 loop spans 16 amino acids. Germline V CDR1 and CDR2: SGHNT, YYREEE (reference sequence). V shed 4 bases and J 5 bases; nucleotides not matched to a gene: 9. The CDR3 region has the DNA TGTGCCAGCAGCCTCGGACAGGGGACGTTAACCGGGGAGCTGTTTTTT. It translates to CASSLGQGTLTGELFF. Full variable domain (outside the CDR3, taken from reference TRBV5-4 and TRBJ2-2): ETGVTQSPTHLIKTRGQQVTLRCSSQSGHNTVSWYQQALGQGPQFIFQYYREEENGRGNFPPRFSGLQFPNYSSELNVNALELDDSALYLCASSLGQGTLTGELFFGEGSRLTVL.

J is TRBJ2-5 and V is TRBV20-1; D is undetermined. The CDR3 has 11 residues. The germline V gene has CDR1 DFQATT and CDR2 SNEGSKA (reference sequence). CDR3 DNA sequence: TGCAGCCCGTACGCGCGAGAGACCCAGTACTTC. The encoded protein is CSPYARETQYF.

Comment on this clone: At one boundary the junction diverges from the germline segment, which might be a read error. In DNA form, the CDR3 reads TGCGCCGGCAGCTTCCGGGACAGGGTTACGGAAACGCAGTATTTT. Its protein product is CAGSFRDRVTETQYF. This chain links TRBV5-1 with TRBJ2-3, with TRBD1 identical over 9 bases. The CDR3 extends over 15 amino acids. The germline V gene encodes CDR1 SGHRS and CDR2 YFSETQ.

The chain joins TRBV30 to TRBJ2-7, with TRBD1 matching over 10 bases. CDR3 length equals 14 residues. V lost 4 bases to trimming and J lost 3 bases; unmatched junction nucleotides: 6. The germline V gene has CDR1 GTSNPN and CDR2 SVGIG (reference sequence). CDR3 sequence (DNA): TGTGCCTGGAAGGGACAGGGGATCGACTACGAGCAGTACTTC. Translation: CAWKGQGIDYEQYF.

V is TRBV28 and J is TRBJ2-6; the D is unclear. Trimming cost V 5 bases and J 0 bases, with 8 bases left between them. The CDR3 extends over 15 amino acids. Germline V CDR1 and CDR2: MDHEN, SYDVKM. The DNA for the CDR3 is TGTGCCAGCAGTATCCTCGGCTCTGGGGCCAACGTCCTGACTTTC. Encoded protein: CASSILGSGANVLTF.

This clone is a singleton in its sample. The chain uses TRBV19 and TRBJ2-3; TRBD2 matches at 11 bases. Looked up from germline, CDR1 is LNHDA and CDR2 is SQIVND (reference sequence). CDR3 size: 15 residues. After removal of 1 base from V and 14 bases from J, the junction contained 11 bases not matched to a gene. CDR3 in DNA: TGTGCCAGTAGTATAGTGACTAGCGGGGCTAGTACTCTGTATTTT. This encodes CASSIVTSGASTLYF.

The rearrangement uses TRBV5-1 and TRBJ2-4; D is ambiguous. Deletions cut 4 bases from V and 8 bases from J, with 16 bases between. Germline-derived CDR1 and CDR2 are SGHRS and YFSETQ. The CDR3 contains 14 residues. CDR3 in DNA: TGCGCCAGCAGCCCACTGTCGAACTACGACATTCAGTACTTC. It codes for CASSPLSNYDIQYF.

The chain joins TRBV7-9 to TRBJ2-1; tentative D call: TRBD1 (7 bases). CDR3 length: 17 residues. Trimming took off 1 base at V and 4 bases at J, with 17 bases between the two ends. Germline-derived CDR1 and CDR2 are SEHNR and FQNEAQ (reference sequence). The CDR3, as DNA: TGTGCCAGCAGCTTAGGTCCCGGGCGGGGACAGTACAATGAGCAGTTCTTC. It encodes CASSLGPGRGQYNEQFF. Complete variable domain (other parts from reference TRBV7-9 and TRBJ2-1): DTGVSQNPRHKITKRGQNVTFRCDPISEHNRLYWYRQTLGQGPEFLTYFQNEAQLEKSRLLSDRFSAERPKGSFSTLEIQRTEQGDSAMYLCASSLGPGRGQYNEQFFGPGTRLTVL.

The V gene is TRBV27, the J gene TRBJ1-6; D is ambiguous. Germline loops: CDR1 MNHEY, CDR2 SMNVEV (reference sequence). The CDR3 length is 14 residues. Trimming cost V 8 bases and J 1 base, with 9 bases left between them. The CDR3 DNA sequence: TGTGCCAGCGGTGCAGTGTCCTATAATTCACCCCTCCACTTT. Amino acids: CASGAVSYNSPLHF.

V is TRBV5-1 and J is TRBJ2-1; 9 nucleotides align to TRBD2. With V trimmed by 4 bases and J by 1 base, 6 bases remained unmatched. The CDR3 consists of 16 residues. Per germline, CDR1 SGHRS and CDR2 YFSETQ. CDR3 residues: CASSISTSGSYNEQFF. CDR3 nucleotide sequence: TGCGCCAGCAGCATTAGTACTAGCGGGTCCTACAATGAGCAGTTCTTC.

The chain links TRBV12-5 to TRBJ1-6; the D is unclear. Per the germline V gene, CDR1 is LGHNT and CDR2 is FRNRAP. The germline V and J ends were trimmed by 4 bases and 2 bases, with 12 bases remaining between them. The CDR3 totals 16 residues. The CDR3 region has the DNA TGTGCTAGTGGTTCGAGGGCCGGGCCCTATAATTCACCCCTCCACTTT. Translated, it gives CASGSRAGPYNSPLHF.

The chain is built from TRBV30 and TRBJ2-7, with 13 bases matching TRBD2. Germline-derived CDR1 and CDR2 are GTSNPN and SVGIG (reference sequence). The CDR3 is 14 residues long. Trimming took 6 bases from V and 3 from J; bases not matched to a gene: 5. The CDR3 protein is CACDTSGGGYEQYF. As DNA, the CDR3 is TGTGCCTGCGATACTAGCGGGGGGGGCTACGAGCAGTACTTC.

The chain combines TRBV5-1 with TRBJ2-3; 7 nucleotides agree with TRBD1. Germline trimming cut 3 bases from V and 0 bases from J; bases unmatched to any gene: 4. The germline gives CDR1 SGHRS, CDR2 YFSETQ. The CDR3 is made up of 15 amino acids. This chain's CDR3 is CASSSRQGSTDTQYF. The CDR3 DNA reads TGCGCCAGCAGCTCCAGACAGGGTAGCACAGATACGCAGTATTTT.

This clone has only one observation. The chain has TRBV27 and TRBJ1-6; possibly TRBD1 for D (5 bases). The CDR3 is 15 residues long. Germline CDR1 reads MNHEY; CDR2 reads SMNVEV (reference sequence). Trimming removed 6 bases at V and 11 bases at J, with 20 bases between. CDR3 sequence reads: CASSRTGPPGAPLHF. The CDR3 coding sequence is TGTGCCAGCAGCCGAACCGGGCCCCCGGGGGCACCCCTCCACTTT.

The chain is built from TRBV7-9 and TRBJ2-7; 7 bases are a match to TRBD1. Looked up from germline, CDR1 is SEHNR and CDR2 is FQNEAQ (reference sequence). This CDR3 is built from 14 residues. V dropped 7 bases and J dropped 0; count of bases not matched to a gene: 6. CDR3 coding DNA: TGTGCCAGCACGTCCGGGACAGTCTCCTACGAGCAGTACTTC. Translation gives CASTSGTVSYEQYF.